The rows below give T cell receptor beta chains drawn from one sample of a study of blood T cell repertoires in COVID-19. Profiled with immunoSEQ multiplex PCR; TCRdb holds only in-frame clones, not every one. The table records 200,000 to 250,000 clones, roughly 80% of them present only once. Material: peripheral blood. These receptor sequences come from a woman over 75 with acute or convalescent COVID-19. Each CDR3 is given with its conserved first and last residue. D genes are given only for firm matches. The size entry is marked missing in some rows and otherwise reads once, few, many or a size class.

size: .
D: .
V: TRBV6-6
J: TRBJ2-7
CDR3: CASSDSRFSYEQYF
DNA: TGTGCCAGCAGCGATAGCAGATTCTCCTACGAGCAGTACTTC

size: .
D: .
V: TRBV30
J: TRBJ2-7
CDR3: CAWSVTEYEQYF
DNA: TGTGCCTGGAGTGTGACAGAGTACGAGCAGTACTTC

size: .
D: .
V: TRBV27
J: TRBJ1-2
CDR3: CASSSWGRGYGYTF
DNA: TGTGCCAGCAGTTCCTGGGGAAGGGGCTATGGCTACACCTTC

size: .
D: .
V: TRBV1
J: TRBJ1-2
CDR3: CTVQEGDRGSRGYTF
DNA: TGCACCGTTCAGGAAGGCGACAGGGGATCGCGGGGCTACACCTTC

size: .
D: .
V: TRBV19
J: TRBJ2-1
CDR3: CASSQQGGSYNEQFF
DNA: TGTGCCAGTAGTCAGCAAGGGGGCTCCTACAATGAGCAGTTCTTC

size: .
D: .
V: TRBV5-4
J: TRBJ2-7
CDR3: CASSWDSTYEQYF
DNA: TGTGCCAGCAGTTGGGACTCAACCTACGAGCAGTACTTC

size: .
D: .
V: TRBV6-1
J: TRBJ1-2
CDR3: CASSELIGVGGYTF
DNA: TGTGCCAGCAGTGAACTAATAGGGGTGGGCGGCTACACCTTC

size: .
D: TRBD1
V: TRBV28
J: TRBJ2-1
CDR3: CASSSLTGGYNEQFF
DNA: TGTGCCAGCAGTTCCCTGACAGGGGGCTACAATGAGCAGTTCTTC

size: .
D: .
V: TRBV30
J: TRBJ1-3
CDR3: CAWSSVSGNTIYF
DNA: TGTGCCTGGAGTTCGGTCTCCGGAAACACCATATATTTT

size: .
D: TRBD2
V: TRBV11-3
J: TRBJ2-5
CDR3: CASSTRSWTSGGAIRTQYF
DNA: TGTGCCAGCAGCACACGCTCCTGGACTAGCGGGGGGGCCATACGGACCCAGTACTTC

size: few
D: .
V: TRBV7-2
J: TRBJ1-4
CDR3: CASSLDNNEKLFF
DNA: TGTGCCAGCAGCTTAGATAATAATGAAAAACTGTTTTTT

size: .
D: TRBD1
V: TRBV3-1/TRBV3-2
J: TRBJ2-5
CDR3: CASSQEGGTGMEETQYF
DNA: TGTGCCAGCAGCCAAGAAGGTGGGACAGGGATGGAAGAGACCCAGTACTTC

size: .
D: .
V: TRBV5-1
J: TRBJ2-7
CDR3: CASSLAGGDYEQYF
DNA: TGCGCCAGCAGCTTGGCGGGGGGCGACTACGAGCAGTACTTC

size: .
D: TRBD2
V: TRBV30
J: TRBJ2-1
CDR3: CAWSAASGGNNEQFF
DNA: TGTGCCTGGAGTGCGGCTAGCGGGGGGAACAATGAGCAGTTCTTC

size: .
D: TRBD1
V: TRBV5-6
J: TRBJ2-5
CDR3: CASSPGQGVGETQYF
DNA: TGTGCCAGCAGCCCCGGACAGGGTGTGGGGGAGACCCAGTACTTC

size: .
D: TRBD1
V: TRBV24-1
J: TRBJ1-2
CDR3: CATSDQRQGTYGYTF
DNA: TGTGCCACCAGTGATCAACGACAGGGGACCTATGGCTACACCTTC

size: .
D: .
V: TRBV21-1
J: TRBJ1-1
CDR3: CASSKAGRENTEAFF
DNA: TGTGCCAGCAGCAAGGCGGGAAGGGAGAACACTGAAGCTTTCTTT

size: .
D: TRBD2
V: TRBV30
J: TRBJ2-1
CDR3: CAWRTSGGSWNEQFF
DNA: TGTGCCTGGAGGACTAGCGGGGGTTCTTGGAATGAGCAGTTCTTC

size: few
D: .
V: TRBV24-1
J: TRBJ2-1
CDR3: CATSDSGLADLTYNEQFF
DNA: TGTGCCACCAGTGATTCGGGACTCGCCGATTTAACCTACAATGAGCAGTTCTTC

size: .
D: TRBD1
V: TRBV4-3
J: TRBJ1-5
CDR3: CASSQDRGNGNQPQHF
DNA: TGCGCCAGCAGCCAAGACAGGGGGAATGGCAATCAGCCCCAGCATTTT

size: .
D: TRBD1
V: TRBV5-1
J: TRBJ1-4
CDR3: CASSARPGTGSEKLFF
DNA: TGCGCCAGCAGCGCGAGACCCGGGACAGGGAGTGAAAAACTGTTTTTT

size: .
D: TRBD1
V: TRBV18
J: TRBJ1-1
CDR3: CASSQGAEAFF
DNA: TGTGCCAGCTCCCAGGGGGCTGAAGCTTTCTTT

size: .
D: .
V: TRBV5-1
J: TRBJ2-2
CDR3: CASSLEVSTGELFF
DNA: TGCGCCAGCAGCTTGGAAGTTAGCACCGGGGAGCTGTTTTTT

size: .
D: .
V: TRBV25-1
J: TRBJ1-4
CDR3: CASSEERGLGTNEKLFF
DNA: TGTGCCAGCAGCGAAGAGCGGGGTTTGGGAACTAATGAAAAACTGTTTTTT

size: .
D: .
V: TRBV24-1
J: TRBJ1-1
CDR3: CATSDPGTEAFF
DNA: TGTGCCACCAGTGACCCCGGCACTGAAGCTTTCTTT